The 29 T cell receptor beta chains below were found in one sample sequenced in a study of CD8 T cells in Susac syndrome. When the RNA was reverse transcribed, random hexamers were used with an input of about 0.45 to 1 ug. A single record per CDR3 protein comes from TCRdb applying MiXCR to the immunoSEQ multiplex PCR reads. The profile shows 130,000 or so distinct CDR3 sequences, approximately 95% of them singletons. Sequenced sample: CD4+ T cells from PBMCs. The receptors here all came from a human donor with multiple sclerosis.

The J gene is TRBJ1-1, the V gene TRBV27; D is ambiguous. V dropped 3 bases and J dropped 4 bases, with 6 bases sitting between them. Germline CDR1 reads MNHEY; CDR2 reads SMNVEV (reference sequence). This CDR3 is 12 amino acids long. The CDR3 loop is CASSFRGTEAFF. DNA for the CDR3: TGTGCCAGCAGTTTTCGGGGCACTGAAGCTTTCTTT.

V and J are TRBV28 and TRBJ2-7; TRBD1 agrees at 7 bases. Germline values: CDR1 MDHEN, CDR2 SYDVKM. CDR3 length: 12 residues. V gave up 6 bases and J gave up 5 bases; unmatched junction bases: 4. The CDR3 loop reads CASRTTGNEQYF. The CDR3 region has the DNA TGTGCCAGCAGGACGACAGGGAACGAGCAGTACTTC.

The chain links TRBV12-3 or TRBV12-4 to TRBJ2-4; unclear D gene. The germline V and J ends were trimmed by 0 bases and 1 base, with 4 bases remaining between them. The length of the CDR3 is 14 residues. The CDR3 nucleotides read TGTGCCAGCAGTTTAGCCGTCGCCAAAAACATTCAGTACTTC. It translates to CASSLAVAKNIQYF.

The chain joins TRBV28 to TRBJ2-5, with D possibly TRBD1 on 5 matching bases. Germline V gives CDR1 MDHEN, CDR2 SYDVKM. The CDR3 spans 16 residues. Trimming removed 3 bases from V and 3 bases from J, with 17 bases in between. The CDR3 here is CASSLRQSLSEETQYF. CDR3 coding DNA: TGTGCCAGCAGTTTGCGACAGAGCTTGTCCGAAGAGACCCAGTACTTC.

The rearrangement links TRBV27 to TRBJ2-3; D might be TRBD2 (6 bases). The CDR3 runs 17 residues. Trimming removed 3 bases at V and 0 bases at J, with 16 bases between. Per germline, CDR1 MNHEY and CDR2 SMNVEV (reference sequence). CDR3 in DNA: TGTGCCAGCAGTTTCACAACTCCTAGCGTTAGCACAGATACGCAGTATTTT. As protein: CASSFTTPSVSTDTQYF.

This clonotype has only a few counts. The chain employs TRBV20-1 and TRBJ2-1; D unclear. The CDR3 loop spans 15 amino acids. The V and J ends lost 0 bases and 2 bases respectively, with 11 bases between them. CDR1 DFQATT and CDR2 SNEGSKA come from the germline V gene (reference sequence). The CDR3 nucleotides are TGCAGTGCTAGAGATTTACTTGGCGCCTACAATGAGCAGTTCTTC. Protein product: CSARDLLGAYNEQFF.

This chain joins TRBV4-3 and TRBJ1-1; D is ambiguous. Trimming removed 4 bases at V and 0 bases at J, with 9 bases between. CDR3 size: 14 residues. CDR1 is LGHNA and CDR2 is YSLEER in the germline V gene. In nucleotides, the CDR3 is TGCGCCAGCAGCCGTGGGGAGGTGAACACTGAAGCTTTCTTT. Translating it yields CASSRGEVNTEAFF.

The rearrangement joins TRBV7-3 to TRBJ2-5, with 8 bases aligning to TRBD2. V was pared by 0 bases and J by 1 base, with 4 bases of the junction left unmatched. This CDR3 contains 16 residues. Germline lookup yields CDR1 SGHTA and CDR2 FQGTGA. CDR3 in amino acids: CASSLTGTSGQETQYF. CDR3 bases: TGTGCCAGCAGCTTAACCGGTACTAGCGGCCAAGAGACCCAGTACTTC.

This chain connects TRBV9 to TRBJ2-5; TRBD2 aligns across 12 bases. Germline CDR1 and CDR2: SGDLS and YYNGEE. The CDR3 is made up of 14 amino acids. The V gene end was trimmed by 7 bases and the J gene end by 6 bases; junction bases not matched to a gene: 7. CDR3 bases: TGTGCCAGCTCTCGGACTAGCGGGATACAGACCCAGTACTTC. It encodes CASSRTSGIQTQYF. The full variable domain, its missing parts supplied by reference TRBV9 and TRBJ2-5, is DSGVTQTPKHLITATGQRVTLRCSPRSGDLSVYWYQQSLDQGLQFLIQYYNGEERAKGNILERFSAQQFPDLHSELNLSSLELGDSALYFCASSRTSGIQTQYFGPGTRLLVL.

The chain's CDR3 is CASSFGGGYEQYF. In DNA form, the CDR3 reads TGTGCCAGCAGTTTTGGGGGAGGCTACGAGCAGTACTTC. The chain carries TRBV12-3 or TRBV12-4 and TRBJ2-7, with D perhaps matching TRBD2 (6 bases). The CDR3 contains 13 residues. Trimming took 3 bases from V and 3 from J, leaving 9 bases between them.

V usage is TRBV4-3 and J usage is TRBJ1-1; no clear D. Germline V gene data show CDR1 as LGHNA and CDR2 as YSLEER. The CDR3 has 13 amino acids. Trimming stripped 0 bases from V and 2 bases from J, with 4 bases between. The CDR3 reads CASSQEYNTEAFF. Here the CDR3 DNA reads TGCGCCAGCAGCCAAGAGTACAACACTGAAGCTTTCTTT.

This rearrangement joins TRBV24-1 to TRBJ2-3; D tentatively reads TRBD1 or TRBD2 (5 bases each). CDR1 and CDR2 from the germline V gene are KGHDR and SFDVKD. The CDR3 length is 18 residues. Trimming left V 8 bases short and J 0 bases short, with 23 bases between. CDR3: CATNLWDGAHPSTDTQYF. The CDR3 nucleotides are TGTGCCACCAACCTCTGGGACGGCGCTCATCCTAGCACAGATACGCAGTATTTT.

The genes are TRBV12-3 or TRBV12-4 and TRBJ2-1; TRBD1 aligns across 9 bases. V shed 0 bases and J 10 bases; nucleotides not matched to a gene: 4. The CDR3 covers 14 residues. The DNA of the CDR3 is TGTGCCAGCAGTTTAGCGGGACAGGGATGGGAGCAGTTCTTC. This encodes CASSLAGQGWEQFF.

This chain links TRBV27 with TRBJ2-1, with TRBD1 matching over 9 bases. V dropped 2 bases and J dropped 8; count of bases not matched to a gene: 7. CDR1 and CDR2 (germline): MNHEY, SMNVEV (reference sequence). This CDR3 has 15 residues. The CDR3 spells CASSLRDRASDEQFF. In DNA form, the CDR3 reads TGTGCCAGCAGTTTAAGGGACAGGGCGAGCGATGAGCAGTTCTTC.

J is TRBJ1-4 and V is TRBV2, with 10 bases that match TRBD1. With V trimmed by 5 bases and J by 7 bases, 4 bases remained unmatched. Germline assignment: CDR1 SNHLY and CDR2 FYNNEI. The CDR3 covers 14 residues. This chain's CDR3 is CASSLRDRGEKLFF. The CDR3 DNA sequence: TGTGCCAGCAGTCTCCGGGACAGGGGTGAAAAACTGTTTTTT.

The genes are TRBV27 and TRBJ2-3; D remains ambiguous. Germline V gene lookup returns CDR1 MNHEY and CDR2 SMNVEV (reference sequence). This CDR3 is built from 13 residues. The V and J ends lost 3 bases and 10 bases respectively, with 14 bases between them. CDR3 amino acids: CASSFLEPVPQYF. CDR3 sequence (DNA): TGTGCCAGCAGTTTTCTCGAGCCGGTTCCGCAGTATTTT.

The chain carries TRBV28 and TRBJ1-2; 9 bases line up with TRBD1. Germline CDR1 is MDHEN and CDR2 is SYDVKM. CDR3 size: 14 residues. V dropped 5 bases and J dropped 7; count of bases not matched to a gene: 8. CDR3 coding DNA: TGTGCCAGCAGTCGGGACAGGGTCGTTGTTGGCTACACCTTC. Translating it yields CASSRDRVVVGYTF.

The chain has TRBV5-4 and TRBJ1-1; D is perhaps TRBD1 (5 bases). CDR1 and CDR2 from the germline V gene are SGHNT and YYREEE (reference sequence). CDR3 length: 14 residues. Trimming shortened V by 3 bases and J by 1 base, and 10 bases separated the two germline ends. CDR3 region: CASSWDLGNTEAFF. The DNA of the CDR3 is TGTGCCAGCAGCTGGGACCTAGGGAACACTGAAGCTTTCTTT.

This sequence joins TRBV9 and TRBJ1-2, with TRBD1 as a possible D gene (6 bases). The V and J ends lost 7 bases and 2 bases respectively, with 12 bases between them. The V gene's germline CDR1 is SGDLS and CDR2 YYNGEE. This CDR3 contains 13 residues. DNA of the CDR3: TGTGCCAGCCAAGAGACAGGCAACTATGGCTACACCTTC. Amino acid sequence: CASQETGNYGYTF.

The chain employs TRBV20-1 and TRBJ1-1; possibly TRBD1 for D (5 bases). Trimming shortened V by 5 bases and J by 11 bases, and 21 bases separated the two germline ends. Per germline, CDR1 DFQATT and CDR2 SNEGSKA (reference sequence). This CDR3 is 13 amino acids long. The CDR3 DNA sequence: TGCAGTGCTGAAGAAAGGGGCACCCGGGGGGCTTTCTTT. Its protein is CSAEERGTRGAFF.

The sample holds one count of this clonotype. V is TRBV29-1 and J is TRBJ1-1, with a possible D match to TRBD1 (6 bases). Trimming shortened V by 1 base and J by 5 bases, and 14 bases separated the two germline ends. The germline V gene encodes CDR1 SQVTM and CDR2 ANQGSEA. The CDR3 has 14 amino acids. The CDR3 DNA follows: TGCAGCGTTGAAGCAGGGACATCGCGGACTGAAGCTTTCTTT. Residues: CSVEAGTSRTEAFF.

This clonotype came up once. The gene calls are TRBV28 and TRBJ1-1; TRBD1 agrees at 7 bases. The CDR3 has 12 amino acids. Germline V lookup: CDR1 MDHEN, CDR2 SYDVKM. V lost 8 bases, J lost 6 bases, and 6 bases stayed unmatched. The CDR3 DNA reads TGTGCCAGCGGGACAGCCGTACCTGAAGCTTTCTTT. Its protein is CASGTAVPEAFF.

This clonotype showed up just once. V and J are TRBV6-1 and TRBJ2-1, with D perhaps TRBD1 or TRBD2 (7 bases each). The length of the CDR3 is 17 residues. Trimming shortened V by 5 bases and J by 7 bases, and 24 bases separated the two germline ends. Germline loops: CDR1 MNHNS, CDR2 SASEGT. The CDR3 loop is CASSLRQGPGGVNEQFF. Here the CDR3 DNA reads TGTGCCAGCAGTCTCCGGCAAGGGCCAGGGGGGGTGAATGAGCAGTTCTTC.

The gene calls are TRBV29-1 and TRBJ2-2; D is possibly TRBD1 (5 bases). The V gene lost 0 bases and the J gene lost 4 bases, with 21 bases spanning the gap. Germline assignment: CDR1 SQVTM and CDR2 ANQGSEA. CDR3 size: 18 residues. This CDR3 reads CSVEDWDRQGFGTGELFF. For the CDR3, the DNA is TGCAGCGTTGAAGATTGGGATAGGCAGGGATTTGGCACCGGGGAGCTGTTTTTT.

The gene calls are TRBV5-1 and TRBJ1-2, with D perhaps matching TRBD1 (6 bases). CDR3 length equals 16 residues. Germline V CDR1 and CDR2: SGHRS, YFSETQ. V lost 4 bases and J 7 bases, leaving 23 bases between the germline ends. The CDR3 DNA reads TGCGCCAGCAGCCTGGGCGTGGGGGGCGCGAAGTCTGGCTACACCTTC. Protein: CASSLGVGGAKSGYTF.

The rearrangement uses TRBV7-8 and TRBJ2-5, with D perhaps TRBD1 (5 bases). The CDR3 runs to 14 residues. Per the germline V gene, CDR1 is SGHVS and CDR2 is FQNEAQ. V dropped 2 bases and J dropped 6 bases, with 13 bases sitting between them. The CDR3, as DNA: TGTGCCAGCAGCTTACGGGCAGGGATGAAGACCCAGTACTTC. The encoded protein is CASSLRAGMKTQYF. Supplemented by reference TRBV7-8 and TRBJ2-5, the full variable domain reads GAGVSQSPRYKVAKRGQDVALRCDPISGHVSLFWYQQALGQGPEFLTYFQNEAQLDKSGLPSDRFFAERPEGSVSTLKIQRTQQEDSAVYLCASSLRAGMKTQYFGPGTRLLVL.

The chain is built from TRBV3-1 and TRBJ2-2, with 7 bases identical to TRBD2. The CDR3 totals 16 residues. The germline gives CDR1 LGHDT, CDR2 YNNKEL (reference sequence). With V trimmed by 3 bases and J by 0 bases, 4 bases remained unmatched. The CDR3 spells CASSHSGGANTGELFF. CDR3 DNA: TGTGCCAGCAGCCATTCGGGGGGTGCGAACACCGGGGAGCTGTTTTTT.

V and J are TRBV27 and TRBJ2-1, with D possibly called TRBD1 or TRBD2 (6 bases each). Deletions cut 8 bases from V and 4 bases from J, with 15 bases between. The CDR3 consists of 14 residues. The germline V gene encodes CDR1 MNHEY and CDR2 SMNVEV (reference sequence). This chain's CDR3 is CASGQSGAYNEQFF. DNA for the CDR3: TGTGCCAGCGGACAGTCGGGGGCTTACAATGAGCAGTTCTTC.

This rearrangement joins TRBV7-3 to TRBJ2-1; D unresolved. The CDR3 is 14 amino acids. Trimming stripped 2 bases from V and 6 bases from J, with 11 bases between. Germline-derived CDR1 and CDR2 are SGHTA and FQGTGA. The CDR3 protein is CASSLASGPNEQFF. CDR3 coding DNA: TGTGCCAGCAGCTTAGCCTCCGGGCCCAATGAGCAGTTCTTC.